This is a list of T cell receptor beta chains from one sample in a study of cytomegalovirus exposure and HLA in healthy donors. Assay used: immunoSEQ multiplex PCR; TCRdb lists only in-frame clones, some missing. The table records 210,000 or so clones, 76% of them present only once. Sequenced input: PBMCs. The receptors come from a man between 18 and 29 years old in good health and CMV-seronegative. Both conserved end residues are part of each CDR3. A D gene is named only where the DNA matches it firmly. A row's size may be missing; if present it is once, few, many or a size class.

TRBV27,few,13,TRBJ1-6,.,CASARQQNSPLHF,TGTGCCAGCGCTAGGCAGCAGAATTCACCCCTCCACTTT
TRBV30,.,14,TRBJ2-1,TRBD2,CAWSKNPTSGNQFF,TGTGCCTGGAGTAAAAACCCGACTAGCGGGAACCAGTTCTTC
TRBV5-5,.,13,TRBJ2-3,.,CASSLIRGDTQYF,TGTGCCAGCAGCTTGATTCGGGGAGATACGCAGTATTTT
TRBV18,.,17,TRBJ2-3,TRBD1,CASSPLLDREGTDTQYF,TGTGCCAGCTCCCCACTCCTGGACAGGGAAGGCACAGATACGCAGTATTTT
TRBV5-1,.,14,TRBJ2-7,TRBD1,CASSRSGTVHEQYF,TGCGCCAGCAGCAGATCCGGGACAGTGCACGAGCAGTACTTC
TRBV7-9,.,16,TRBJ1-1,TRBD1,CASSPGTGGGNTEAFF,TGTGCCAGCAGCCCAGGAACAGGGGGCGGAAACACTGAAGCTTTCTTT
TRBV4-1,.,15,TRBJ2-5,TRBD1,CASSPGQAAQETQYF,TGCGCCAGCAGCCCCGGACAGGCGGCTCAAGAGACCCAGTACTTC
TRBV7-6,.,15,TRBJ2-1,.,CASSLLGHSYNEQFF,TGTGCCAGCAGCTTACTCGGACATTCCTACAATGAGCAGTTCTTC
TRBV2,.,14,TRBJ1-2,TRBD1,CASSGQGGNYGYTF,TGTGCCAGCAGTGGACAGGGAGGTAACTATGGCTACACCTTC
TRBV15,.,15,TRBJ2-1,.,CATSQPGVPNNEQFF,TGTGCCACCAGCCAACCGGGGGTTCCCAACAATGAGCAGTTCTTC
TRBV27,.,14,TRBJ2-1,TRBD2,CASSSGTTNNEQFF,TGTGCCAGCAGTTCCGGGACTACCAACAATGAGCAGTTCTTC
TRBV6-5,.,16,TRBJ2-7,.,CASSYRGGGSSYEQYF,TGTGCCAGCAGTTATCGGGGAGGGGGATCCTCCTACGAGCAGTACTTC
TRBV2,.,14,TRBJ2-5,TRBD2,CASSLAGARETQYF,TGTGCCAGCAGTTTAGCGGGAGCTCGAGAGACCCAGTACTTC
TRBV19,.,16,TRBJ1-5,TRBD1,CASSRRDRGYNQPQHF,TGTGCCAGTAGTCGCCGGGACAGGGGATACAATCAGCCCCAGCATTTT
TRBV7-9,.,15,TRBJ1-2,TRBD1,CASSPVQGASHGYTF,TGTGCCAGCAGCCCTGTACAGGGGGCGTCTCATGGCTACACCTTC
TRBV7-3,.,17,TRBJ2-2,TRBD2,CASSTRLAGKNTGELFF,TGTGCCAGCAGCACCCGACTAGCGGGAAAGAACACCGGGGAGCTGTTTTTT
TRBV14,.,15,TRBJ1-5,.,CASSQLGLSNQPQHF,TGTGCCAGCAGCCAGCTGGGCCTTAGCAATCAGCCCCAGCATTTT
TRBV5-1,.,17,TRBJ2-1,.,CASSPRIPSGSDNEQFF,TGCGCCAGCAGCCCGCGGATCCCGAGCGGGTCCGACAATGAGCAGTTCTTC
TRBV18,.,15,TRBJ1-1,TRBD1,CASSPLTDRDSEAFF,TGTGCCAGCTCACCCCTTACGGACAGGGACTCTGAAGCTTTCTTT
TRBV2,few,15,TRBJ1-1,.,CASSEDEGAGTEAFF,TGTGCCAGCAGTGAAGATGAGGGCGCAGGCACTGAAGCTTTCTTT
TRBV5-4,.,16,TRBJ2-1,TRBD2,CASSLARLAGLDEQFF,TGTGCCAGCAGCTTGGCCCGACTAGCGGGACTCGATGAGCAGTTCTTC
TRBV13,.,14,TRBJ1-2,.,CASSLGTGNYGYTF,TGTGCCAGCAGCTTAGGGACAGGAAATTATGGCTACACCTTC
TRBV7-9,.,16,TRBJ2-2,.,CASSFTTRGDTGELFF,TGTGCCAGCAGCTTCACTACCAGGGGGGACACCGGGGAGCTGTTTTTT
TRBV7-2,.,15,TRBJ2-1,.,CASSPQTGLYNEQFF,TGTGCCAGCAGCCCACAGACCGGCCTTTACAATGAGCAGTTCTTC
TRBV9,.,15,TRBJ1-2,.,CASSAGDTLNYGYTF,TGTGCCAGCAGCGCAGGGGACACCTTAAACTATGGCTACACCTTC